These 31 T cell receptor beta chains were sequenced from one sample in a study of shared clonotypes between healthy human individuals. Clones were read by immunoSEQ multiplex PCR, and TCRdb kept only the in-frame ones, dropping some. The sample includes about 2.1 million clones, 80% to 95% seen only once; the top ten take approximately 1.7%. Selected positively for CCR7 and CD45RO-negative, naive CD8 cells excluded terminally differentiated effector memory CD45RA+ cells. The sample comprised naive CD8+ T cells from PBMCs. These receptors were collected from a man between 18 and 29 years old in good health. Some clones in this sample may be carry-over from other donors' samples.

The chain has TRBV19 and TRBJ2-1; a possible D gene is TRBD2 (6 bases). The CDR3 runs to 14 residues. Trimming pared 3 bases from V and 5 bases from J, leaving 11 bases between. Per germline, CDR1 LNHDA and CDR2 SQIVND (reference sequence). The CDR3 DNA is TGTGCCAGTAGTATGGCGGGACGGCACAATGAGCAGTTCTTC. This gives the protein CASSMAGRHNEQFF.

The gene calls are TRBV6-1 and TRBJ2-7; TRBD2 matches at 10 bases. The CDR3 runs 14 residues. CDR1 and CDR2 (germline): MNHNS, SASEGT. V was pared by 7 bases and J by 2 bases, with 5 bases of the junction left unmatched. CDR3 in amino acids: CASTWTSGPYEQYF. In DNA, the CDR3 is TGTGCCAGCACATGGACTAGCGGACCCTACGAGCAGTACTTC.

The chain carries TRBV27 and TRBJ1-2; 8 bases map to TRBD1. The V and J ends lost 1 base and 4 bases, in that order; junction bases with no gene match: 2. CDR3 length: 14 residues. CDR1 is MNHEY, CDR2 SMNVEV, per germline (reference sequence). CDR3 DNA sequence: TGTGCCAGCAGTTTATACGACAGGGGCTATGGCTACACCTTC. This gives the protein CASSLYDRGYGYTF.

The CDR3 region is CASSQDVIGQGAFNEQFF. As DNA, the CDR3 is TGCGCCAGCAGCCAAGATGTAATCGGACAGGGGGCGTTCAATGAGCAGTTCTTC. The chain combines TRBV4-3 with TRBJ2-1; TRBD1 matches at 11 bases. The V segment lost 0 bases and the J segment 6 bases; nucleotides outside the gene matches: 10. The CDR3 covers 18 residues. The germline V gene encodes CDR1 LGHNA and CDR2 YSLEER.

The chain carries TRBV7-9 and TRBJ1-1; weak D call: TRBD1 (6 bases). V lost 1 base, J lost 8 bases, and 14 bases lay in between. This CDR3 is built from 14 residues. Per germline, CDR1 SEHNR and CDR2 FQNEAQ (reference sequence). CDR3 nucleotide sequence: TGTGCCAGCAGCTTAGAAGGGACACCTATAGAAGCTTTCTTT. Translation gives CASSLEGTPIEAFF.

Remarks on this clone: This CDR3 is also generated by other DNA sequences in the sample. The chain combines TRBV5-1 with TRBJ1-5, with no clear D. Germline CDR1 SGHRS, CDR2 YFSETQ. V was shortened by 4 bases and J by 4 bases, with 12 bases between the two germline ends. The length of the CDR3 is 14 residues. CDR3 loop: CASSPEGGNQPQHF. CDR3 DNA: TGCGCCAGCAGCCCGGAGGGCGGGAATCAGCCCCAGCATTTT.

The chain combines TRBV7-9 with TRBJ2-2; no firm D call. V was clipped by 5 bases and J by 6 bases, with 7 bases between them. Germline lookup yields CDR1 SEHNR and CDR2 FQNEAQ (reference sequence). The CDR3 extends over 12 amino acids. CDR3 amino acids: CASSGFSGELFF. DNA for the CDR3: TGTGCCAGCAGCGGTTTCTCCGGGGAGCTGTTTTTT.

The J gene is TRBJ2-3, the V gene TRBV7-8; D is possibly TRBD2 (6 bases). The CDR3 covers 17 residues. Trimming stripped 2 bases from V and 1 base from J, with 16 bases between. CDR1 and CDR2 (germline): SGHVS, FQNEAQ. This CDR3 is CASSLSLWGEGTDTQYF. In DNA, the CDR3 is TGTGCCAGCAGCTTATCCCTCTGGGGGGAGGGCACAGATACGCAGTATTTT.

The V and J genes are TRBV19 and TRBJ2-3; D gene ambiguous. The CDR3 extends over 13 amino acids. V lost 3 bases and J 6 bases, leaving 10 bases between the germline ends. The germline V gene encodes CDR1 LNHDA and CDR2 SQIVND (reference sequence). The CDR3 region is CASSIPAADTQYF. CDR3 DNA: TGTGCCAGTAGTATTCCTGCCGCGGATACGCAGTATTTT.

CDR3 sequence reads: CASGYGVITEAFF. Here the CDR3 DNA reads TGTGCCAGCGGTTATGGGGTTATCACTGAAGCTTTCTTT. This chain joins TRBV27 and TRBJ1-1; no firm D call. The CDR3 has 13 residues. V dropped 8 bases and J dropped 4 bases, with 14 bases sitting between them. Germline-derived CDR1 and CDR2 are MNHEY and SMNVEV (reference sequence).

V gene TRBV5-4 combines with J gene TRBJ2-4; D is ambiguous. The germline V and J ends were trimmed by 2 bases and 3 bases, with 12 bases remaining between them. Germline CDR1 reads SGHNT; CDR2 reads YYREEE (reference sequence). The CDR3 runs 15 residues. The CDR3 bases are TGTGCCAGCAGCTTAAACCGCTTGGGCAAAAACATTCAGTACTTC. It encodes CASSLNRLGKNIQYF.

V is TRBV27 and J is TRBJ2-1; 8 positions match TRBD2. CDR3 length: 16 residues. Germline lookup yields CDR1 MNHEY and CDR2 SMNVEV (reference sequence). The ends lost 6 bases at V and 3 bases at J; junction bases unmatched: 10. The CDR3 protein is CASSPSSGSLYNEQFF. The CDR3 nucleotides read TGTGCCAGCAGCCCCTCCAGCGGGAGCCTCTACAATGAGCAGTTCTTC.

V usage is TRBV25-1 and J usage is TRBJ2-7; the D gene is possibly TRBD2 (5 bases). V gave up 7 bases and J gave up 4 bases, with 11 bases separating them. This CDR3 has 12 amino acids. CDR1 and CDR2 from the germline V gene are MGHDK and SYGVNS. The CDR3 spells CASMGARYEQYF. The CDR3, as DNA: TGTGCCAGCATGGGAGCCCGGTACGAGCAGTACTTC.

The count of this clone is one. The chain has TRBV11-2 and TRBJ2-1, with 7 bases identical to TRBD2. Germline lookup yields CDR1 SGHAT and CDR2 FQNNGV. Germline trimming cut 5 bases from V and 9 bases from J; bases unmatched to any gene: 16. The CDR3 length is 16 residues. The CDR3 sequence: CASSPRLPKGGGEQFF. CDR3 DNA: TGTGCCAGCAGCCCCCGATTACCGAAGGGCGGGGGTGAGCAGTTCTTC.

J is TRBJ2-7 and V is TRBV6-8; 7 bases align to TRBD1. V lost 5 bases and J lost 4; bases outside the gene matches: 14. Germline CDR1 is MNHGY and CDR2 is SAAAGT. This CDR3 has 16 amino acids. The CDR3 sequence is CASSLERGQIRYEQYF. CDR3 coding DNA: TGTGCCAGCAGTCTCGAGAGGGGACAGATACGTTACGAGCAGTACTTC.

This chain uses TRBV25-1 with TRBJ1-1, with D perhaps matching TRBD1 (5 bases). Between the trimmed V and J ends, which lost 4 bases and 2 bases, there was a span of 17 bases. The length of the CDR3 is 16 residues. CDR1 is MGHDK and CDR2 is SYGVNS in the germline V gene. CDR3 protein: CASSAWEGPANTEAFF. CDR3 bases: TGTGCCAGCAGTGCGTGGGAGGGGCCAGCCAACACTGAAGCTTTCTTT.

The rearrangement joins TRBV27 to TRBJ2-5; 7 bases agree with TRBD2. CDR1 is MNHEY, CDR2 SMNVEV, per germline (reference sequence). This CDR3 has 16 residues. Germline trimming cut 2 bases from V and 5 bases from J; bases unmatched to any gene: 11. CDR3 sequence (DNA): TGTGCCAGCAGTTTAACTAGCGAGGGCGGCCCGGAGACCCAGTACTTC. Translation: CASSLTSEGGPETQYF.

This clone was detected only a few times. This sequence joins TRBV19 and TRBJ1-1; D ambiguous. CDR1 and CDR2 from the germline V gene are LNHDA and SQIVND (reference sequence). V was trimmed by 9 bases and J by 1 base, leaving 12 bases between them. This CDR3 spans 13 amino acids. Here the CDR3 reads CASIQDQNTEAFF. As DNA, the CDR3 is TGTGCCAGCATCCAGGACCAGAACACTGAAGCTTTCTTT.

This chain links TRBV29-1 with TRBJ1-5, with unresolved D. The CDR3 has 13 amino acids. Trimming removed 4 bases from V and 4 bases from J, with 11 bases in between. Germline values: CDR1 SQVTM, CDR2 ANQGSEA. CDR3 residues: CSVADGRNQPQHF. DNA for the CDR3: TGCAGCGTTGCAGACGGCCGGAATCAGCCCCAGCATTTT.

CDR3 DNA: TGCGCCAGCAGCGTCAGAGATGCCCAAAGGGTTATCTATGGCTACACCTTC. Translating it yields CASSVRDAQRVIYGYTF. The rearrangement links TRBV4-1 to TRBJ1-2; D gene ambiguous. V was pared by 5 bases and J by 4 bases, with 23 bases between. This CDR3 comprises 17 residues. CDR1 and CDR2 (germline): MGHRA, YSYEKL.

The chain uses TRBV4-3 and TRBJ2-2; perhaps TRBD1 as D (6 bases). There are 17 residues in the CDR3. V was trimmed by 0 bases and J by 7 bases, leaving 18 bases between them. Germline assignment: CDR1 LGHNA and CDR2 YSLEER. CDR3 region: CASSQDSWDLQGGELFF. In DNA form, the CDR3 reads TGCGCCAGCAGCCAAGATTCGTGGGACCTACAGGGCGGGGAGCTGTTTTTT.

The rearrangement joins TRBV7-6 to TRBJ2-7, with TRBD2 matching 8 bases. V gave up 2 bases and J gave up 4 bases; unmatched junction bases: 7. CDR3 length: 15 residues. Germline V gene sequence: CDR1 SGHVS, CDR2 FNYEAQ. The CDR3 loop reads CASSLKTTGGYEQYF. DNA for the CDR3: TGTGCCAGCAGCTTAAAAACTACGGGAGGGTACGAGCAGTACTTC.

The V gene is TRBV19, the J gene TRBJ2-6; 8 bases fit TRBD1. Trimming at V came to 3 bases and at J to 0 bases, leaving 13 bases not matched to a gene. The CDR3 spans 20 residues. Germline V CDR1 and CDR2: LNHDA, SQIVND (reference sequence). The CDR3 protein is CASSISGPGGRVSGANVLTF. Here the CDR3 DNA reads TGTGCCAGTAGTATTAGTGGGCCAGGGGGCAGGGTCTCTGGGGCCAACGTCCTGACTTTC.

For the CDR3, the DNA is TGTGCCAGCACGCCTTCAGACGACTATGGCTACACCTTC. This translates into CASTPSDDYGYTF. The J gene is TRBJ1-2, the V gene TRBV25-1; D unclear. With 7 bases removed from V and 3 bases from J, the gap between germline ends came to 12 bases. CDR1 is MGHDK and CDR2 is SYGVNS in the germline V gene. CDR3 size: 13 residues.

The CDR3 sequence is CASSLTLTSGPGYTQYF. The CDR3 DNA reads as TGTGCCAGCAGTTTAACCCTAACTAGCGGGCCTGGATATACGCAGTATTTT. The chain combines TRBV27 with TRBJ2-3; 9 bases map to TRBD2. Looked up from germline, CDR1 is MNHEY and CDR2 is SMNVEV (reference sequence). The CDR3 is made up of 17 amino acids. V was pared by 2 bases and J by 7 bases, with 13 bases of the junction left unmatched.

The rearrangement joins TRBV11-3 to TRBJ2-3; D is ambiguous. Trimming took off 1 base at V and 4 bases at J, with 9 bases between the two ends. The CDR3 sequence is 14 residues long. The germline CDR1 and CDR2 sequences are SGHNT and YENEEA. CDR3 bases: TGTGCCAGCAGCTTAGGGTCTTGGGCAGATACGCAGTATTTT. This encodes CASSLGSWADTQYF.

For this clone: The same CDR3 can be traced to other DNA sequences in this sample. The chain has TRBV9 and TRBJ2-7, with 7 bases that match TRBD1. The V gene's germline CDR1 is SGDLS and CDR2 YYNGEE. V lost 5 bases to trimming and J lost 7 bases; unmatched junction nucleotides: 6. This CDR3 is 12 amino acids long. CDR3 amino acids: CASSLGGGEQYF. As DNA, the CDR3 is TGTGCCAGCAGTTTAGGGGGCGGTGAGCAGTACTTC.

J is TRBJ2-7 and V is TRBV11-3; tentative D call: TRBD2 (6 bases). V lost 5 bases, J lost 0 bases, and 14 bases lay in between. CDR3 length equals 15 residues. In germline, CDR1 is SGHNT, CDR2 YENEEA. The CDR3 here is CASSPDSGSSYEQYF. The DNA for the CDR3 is TGTGCCAGCAGCCCAGACTCCGGGAGCTCCTACGAGCAGTACTTC.

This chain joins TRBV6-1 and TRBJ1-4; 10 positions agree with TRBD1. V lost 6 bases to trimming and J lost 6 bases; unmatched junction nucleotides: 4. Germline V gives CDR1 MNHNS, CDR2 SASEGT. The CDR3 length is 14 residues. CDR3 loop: CASSPGTGDEKLFF. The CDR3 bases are TGTGCCAGCAGCCCCGGGACAGGGGATGAAAAACTGTTTTTT.

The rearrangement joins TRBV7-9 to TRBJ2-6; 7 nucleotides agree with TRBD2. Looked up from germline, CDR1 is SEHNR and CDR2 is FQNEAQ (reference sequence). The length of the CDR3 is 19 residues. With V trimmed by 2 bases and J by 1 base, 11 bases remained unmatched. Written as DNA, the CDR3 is TGTGCCAGCAGCTTAATAGTTCTGCGGGAGCCATCTGGGGCCAACGTCCTGACTTTC. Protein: CASSLIVLREPSGANVLTF.

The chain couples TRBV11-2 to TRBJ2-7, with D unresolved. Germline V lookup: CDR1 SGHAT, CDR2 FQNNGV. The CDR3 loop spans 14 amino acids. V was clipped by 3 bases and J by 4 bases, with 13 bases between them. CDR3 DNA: TGTGCCAGCAGCTTCGGGCAGTCTGGGTACGAGCAGTACTTC. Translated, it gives CASSFGQSGYEQYF.